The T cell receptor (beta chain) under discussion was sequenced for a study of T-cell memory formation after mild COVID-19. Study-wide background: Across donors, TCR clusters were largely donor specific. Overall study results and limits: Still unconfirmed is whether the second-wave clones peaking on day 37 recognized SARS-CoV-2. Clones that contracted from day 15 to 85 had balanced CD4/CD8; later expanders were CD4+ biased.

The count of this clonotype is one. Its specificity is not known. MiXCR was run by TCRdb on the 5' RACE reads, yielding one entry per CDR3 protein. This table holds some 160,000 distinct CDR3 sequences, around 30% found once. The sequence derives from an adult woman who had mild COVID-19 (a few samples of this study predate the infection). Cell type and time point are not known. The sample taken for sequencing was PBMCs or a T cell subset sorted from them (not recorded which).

The DNA of the CDR3 is TGTGCCAGCAGTGTGACACCCCTGAACACTGAAGCTTTCTTT. Translated, it gives CASSVTPLNTEAFF. V is TRBV6-1 and J is TRBJ1-1; D uncertain. Germline CDR1 is MNHNS and CDR2 is SASEGT. The CDR3 length is 14 residues. V shed 4 bases and J shed 0 bases, with 9 bases lying between them.